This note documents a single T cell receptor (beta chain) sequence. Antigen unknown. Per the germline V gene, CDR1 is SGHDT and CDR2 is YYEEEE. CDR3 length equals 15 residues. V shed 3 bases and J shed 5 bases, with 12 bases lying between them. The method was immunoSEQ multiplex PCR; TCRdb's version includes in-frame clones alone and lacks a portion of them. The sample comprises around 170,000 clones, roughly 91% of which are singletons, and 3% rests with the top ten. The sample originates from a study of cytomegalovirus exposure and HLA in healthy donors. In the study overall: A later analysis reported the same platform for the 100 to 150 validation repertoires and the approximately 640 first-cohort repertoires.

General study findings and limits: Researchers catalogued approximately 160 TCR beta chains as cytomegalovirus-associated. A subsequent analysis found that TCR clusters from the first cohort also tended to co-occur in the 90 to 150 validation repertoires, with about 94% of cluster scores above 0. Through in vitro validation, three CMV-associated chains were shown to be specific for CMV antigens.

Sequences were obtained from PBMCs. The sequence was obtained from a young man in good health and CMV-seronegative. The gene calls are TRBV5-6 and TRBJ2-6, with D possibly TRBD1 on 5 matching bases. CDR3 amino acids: CASSSGRQRANVLTF. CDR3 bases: TGTGCCAGCAGCTCCGGACGACAGCGGGCCAACGTCCTGACTTTC.